The present T cell receptor (beta chain) was sequenced within a study of CD8+ T cells in alopecia areata listed by TCRdb under 2018. At the level of the whole study: Treated patients were enrolled in an open-label pilot trial of oral tofacitinib at 5 to 10 mg twice daily for moderate-to-severe alopecia areata. Patients received tofacitinib for 6 to 18 months and were then followed off drug for 6 months to check for delayed response and recurrence. High-throughput TCRbeta sequencing was used to examine T cell clonal expansion in alopecia areata in both the C3H/HeJ mouse model and human patients. On the human side, TCRbeta sequencing was run on scalp tissue and on sorted CD4+ and CD8+ peripheral blood T cells from healthy controls and from alopecia areata patients with either patchy or totalis/universalis disease. Tofacitinib-treated patients had biopsies at baseline and at 4 and 24 weeks of treatment, with a later scalp biopsy in several patients. Clonality in the scalp was compared among normal scalp (n=4), patchy alopecia areata scalp (n=8), and alopecia totalis/universalis scalp (n=8). The RNA source kit depended on sample type: the PAXgene miRNA kit for fixed scalp, the miRNeasy kit for PBMCs, and the RNeasy kit for mouse skin. Amplification of TCRbeta CDR3 regions was done by immunoSEQ multiplex PCR using 35 Vbeta forward primers and 13 Jbeta reverse primers.

Receptor amplification or capture employed the immunoSEQ multiplex PCR assay. RNA was extracted from all samples and reverse transcribed into cDNA as template for TCR sequencing. SuperScript III was used to make first-strand cDNA, primed with a 2:1 mix of oligo-dT and random hexamers. Amplification bias was assessed with a synthetic immune receptor repertoire, and residual bias was removed computationally. The original pipeline was this. Raw reads were preprocessed for error removal, and CDR3 was defined according to IMGT conventions as running from the conserved cysteine to phenylalanine. Clonality was computed by normalizing Shannon entropy by log2 of the number of productive unique TCRs and subtracting the result from 1. Whether scalp clones were CD4 or CD8 was inferred by matching scalp TCRbeta sequences against CD4 and CD8 repertoires sorted from blood. In its TCRdb copy, this immuneACCESS table keeps in-frame sequences only and misses some clones. Where compared with another copy, unresolved V genes explain less than half of these, and the others have no known cause. V and J calls and clone size are copied from that table; D and trimming were computed from the DNA. A total of some 130,000 clones appear in this sample, more than 40% of them only once. The top ten hold 15% to 20% of the sample.

The CDR3 starts with the cysteine, ends with the phenylalanine, and has 13 residues. CDR3 DNA is the only sequence kept; it has 39 bases, read in frame from the first base. CDR1 is given as MRHNA and CDR2 as SNTAGT, both from the germline V gene. Trimming costs V 5 bases and J 0 bases, and their ends lie 6 bases apart. Findings and caveats that apply to the study as a whole: Scalp TCR repertoire analysis is complicated because resident alphabeta T cells in normal human skin are also sequenced, whereas mouse skin is dominated by gammadelta T cells. Shared TCR sequences between patients were less evident than in mice, which may be partly attributable to HLA diversity in the patient population. Compared with normal scalp, lesional scalp had higher clonality and more expanded CD8+ clones, particularly in alopecia totalis/universalis, a pattern that suggests antigenic drive.

As regards this clone: Its specific antigen is unknown. No clone much larger than this one lies a single base away; base qualities are absent.

Per the publication, the time point label means: baseline before oral tofacitinib. Lesional scalp punch biopsies and peripheral blood were obtained from alopecia areata patients. PBMCs were isolated by density centrifugation and stained for CD3, CD4 and CD8, after which CD4+ and CD8+ T cells were sorted on a FACSAria. This TCR was recovered from a human donor with alopecia areata. The sequence is built from TRBV6-4 and TRBJ2-3; there is no confident call for the D gene. Sequencing was performed on CD8+ T cells sorted from blood, taken at week 0. The CDR3 in this case is CASSYDSTDTQYF. The bases read TGTGCCAGCAGTTACGACAGCACAGATACGCAGTATTTT.